Described below is a single T cell receptor (beta chain) sequence and its context. Its antigen target is currently unknown. Base qualities are missing; no much larger clone stands one base away. The library was produced with 5' RACE. Data came from a NextSeq 500. To correct for sequencing error and PCR bias, the TCR library protocol tagged individual cDNA molecules with unique molecular identifiers. Both TCR alpha and beta chains were sequenced, and tight co-correlation was observed between alpha and beta sequence abundances in each sample. As for the authors' bioinformatics: Decombinator V4 was used to annotate TCR sequences for V gene, J gene and CDR3. TCRs were defined as expanded if a significant change between any two time points was detected under a Poisson model with p below 0.0001. TCR abundances were normalised to the total number of TCRs sequenced in each sample and reported as counts per million. TRAV1-2 paired with TRAJ12, TRAJ20 or TRAJ33 defined MAIT TCRs, while TRAV10 paired with TRAJ18 defined iNKT TCRs. A search of VDJdb, accessed on 1 November 2021, was run for TCRs annotated to CMV, EBV and SARS-CoV-2, with TCRs annotated for multiple antigens excluded. TCRdb reprocessed the public reads (quality trimming at Q25 with fastp, clone calling with MiXCR) and kept in-frame beta chains. One record per CDR3 amino acid sequence lists the most common genes and DNA. TCRdb, not the authors, supplied the V and J calls. The sample table holds some 45,000 distinct CDR3 sequences, of which roughly 7% were seen once. The leading ten clones occupy roughly 8% of the sample.

This sample was included in a study of early T cells in non-severe SARS-CoV-2 infection (dated by TCRdb to the early 2020s). Looking at the study overall: Because TCR sequencing relied on bulk RNA taken from unsorted whole blood, pairing of alpha and beta chains was not possible.

Overall study outcomes, separate from this receptor: VDJdb matching was skewed toward anti-spike CD8 responses and likely underestimated virus-specific expansions, missing private and CD4 specificities.

CDR1 and CDR2, looked up from the germline V gene, are MDHEN and SYDVKM. The CDR3 numbers 14 residues from cysteine through phenylalanine. Kept here is only the CDR3 DNA, which spans 42 bases and is read in frame from base 1. Relative to germline, V is 4 bases shorter and J is 2 bases shorter, with 12 bases between their ends. A case-control design nested within a healthcare worker cohort in London, UK, was used, with weekly nasopharyngeal swab PCR tests and blood sampling performed. Healthcare workers were recruited during the week of the UK lockdown, between 23 and 31 March 2020, and followed weekly for up to about 15 weeks.

This chain is built from TRBV28 and TRBJ2-7, and possibly TRBD1, on 6 matching bases. This receptor was taken from an adult who was a healthcare worker with PCR-confirmed SARS-CoV-2 infection or an uninfected control (not recorded which). Sequences were obtained from whole blood. The CDR3 in this case is CASSSSGAAYEQYF. The base sequence is TGTGCCAGCAGTTCCTCAGGGGCGGCCTACGAGCAGTACTTC.